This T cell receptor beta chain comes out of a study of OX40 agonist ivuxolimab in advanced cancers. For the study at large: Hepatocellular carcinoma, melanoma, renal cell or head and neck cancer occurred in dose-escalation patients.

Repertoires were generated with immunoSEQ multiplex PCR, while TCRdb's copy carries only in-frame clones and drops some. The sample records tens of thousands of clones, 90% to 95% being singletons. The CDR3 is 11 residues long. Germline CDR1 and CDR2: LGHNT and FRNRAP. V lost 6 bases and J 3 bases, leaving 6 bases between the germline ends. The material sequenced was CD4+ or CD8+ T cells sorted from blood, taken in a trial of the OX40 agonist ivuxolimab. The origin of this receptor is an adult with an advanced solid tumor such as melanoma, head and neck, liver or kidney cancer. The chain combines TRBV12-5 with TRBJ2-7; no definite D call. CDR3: CASGPGYEQYF. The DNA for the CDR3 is TGTGCTAGTGGACCTGGCTACGAGCAGTACTTC.